This TCR beta chain was captured in a study of cytomegalovirus exposure and HLA in healthy donors. Study background: Of around 410 genotyped donors, more than 65% grouped in the Caucasian-associated ancestry cluster.

Study observations and caveats: Investigators reported some 150 TCR beta chains as tied to cytomegalovirus.

CDR3 length: 12 residues. Germline CDR1 SGDLS, CDR2 YYNGEE. Trimming took off 3 bases at V and 10 bases at J, with 8 bases between the two ends. The study ran its PCR with 60 Vbeta and 13 Jbeta primers. Assay used: immunoSEQ multiplex PCR; TCRdb lists only in-frame clones, some missing. Altogether roughly 150,000 clones are present, 70% to 80% being singletons, with the ten largest covering approximately 1.5%. Comment on this clone: The antigen is not known.

The specimen sequenced was PBMCs. The V call is TRBV9, the J call TRBJ2-6, with D hard to call. The clonotype originates from a male donor in good health and CMV-seronegative. As DNA, the CDR3 is TGTGCCAGCAGCGGATCCCAGAACGTCCTGACTTTC. Amino acids: CASSGSQNVLTF.